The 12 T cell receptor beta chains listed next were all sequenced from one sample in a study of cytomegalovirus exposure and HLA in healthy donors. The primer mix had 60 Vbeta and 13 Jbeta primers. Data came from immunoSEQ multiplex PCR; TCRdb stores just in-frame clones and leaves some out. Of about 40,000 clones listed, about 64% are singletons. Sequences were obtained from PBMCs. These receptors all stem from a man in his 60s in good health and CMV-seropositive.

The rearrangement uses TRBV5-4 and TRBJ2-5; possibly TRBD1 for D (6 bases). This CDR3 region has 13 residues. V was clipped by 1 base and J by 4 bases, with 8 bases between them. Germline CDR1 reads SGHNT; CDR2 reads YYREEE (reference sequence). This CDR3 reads CASSLWGRETQYF. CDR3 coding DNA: TGTGCCAGCAGCTTGTGGGGGCGAGAGACCCAGTACTTC.

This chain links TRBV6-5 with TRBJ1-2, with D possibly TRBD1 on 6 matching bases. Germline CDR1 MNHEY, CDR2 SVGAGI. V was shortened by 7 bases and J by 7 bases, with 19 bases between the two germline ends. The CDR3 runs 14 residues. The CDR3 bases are TGTGCCAGCACCCCGCAGGGGTTCAGGGGTGGCTACACCTTC. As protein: CASTPQGFRGGYTF.

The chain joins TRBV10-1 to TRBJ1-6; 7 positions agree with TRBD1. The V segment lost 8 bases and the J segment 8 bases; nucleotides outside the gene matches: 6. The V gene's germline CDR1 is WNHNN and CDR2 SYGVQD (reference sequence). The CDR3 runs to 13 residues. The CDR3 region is CASDRVADSPLHF. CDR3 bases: TGCGCCAGCGACAGGGTTGCGGATTCACCCCTCCACTTT.

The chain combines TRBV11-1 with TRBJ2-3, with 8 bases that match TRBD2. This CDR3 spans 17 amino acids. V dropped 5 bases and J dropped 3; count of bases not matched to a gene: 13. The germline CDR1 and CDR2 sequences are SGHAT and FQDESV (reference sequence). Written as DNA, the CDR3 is TGTGCCAGCAGCCCCCAGCGGGAGCACAAGACAACAGATACGCAGTATTTT. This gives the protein CASSPQREHKTTDTQYF.

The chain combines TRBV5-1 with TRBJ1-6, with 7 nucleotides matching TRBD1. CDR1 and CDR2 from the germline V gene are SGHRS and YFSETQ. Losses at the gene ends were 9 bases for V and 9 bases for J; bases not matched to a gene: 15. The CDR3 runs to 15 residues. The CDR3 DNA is TGCGCCACCCGAAGATCAACAGGGGACACTTCACCCCTCCACTTT. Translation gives CATRRSTGDTSPLHF.

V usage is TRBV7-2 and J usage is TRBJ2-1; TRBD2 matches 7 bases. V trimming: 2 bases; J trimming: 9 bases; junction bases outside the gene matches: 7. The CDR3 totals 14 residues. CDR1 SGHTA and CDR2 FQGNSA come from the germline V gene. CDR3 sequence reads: CASSLMAGAVEQFF. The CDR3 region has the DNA TGTGCCAGCAGCTTAATGGCGGGAGCCGTTGAGCAGTTCTTC.

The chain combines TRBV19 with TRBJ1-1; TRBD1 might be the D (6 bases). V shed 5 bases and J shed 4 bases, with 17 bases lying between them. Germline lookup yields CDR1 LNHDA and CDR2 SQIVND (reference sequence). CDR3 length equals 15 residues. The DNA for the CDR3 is TGTGCCAGTAGTCCGGACAGCCTTAGGGGCACTGAAGCTTTCTTT. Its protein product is CASSPDSLRGTEAFF.

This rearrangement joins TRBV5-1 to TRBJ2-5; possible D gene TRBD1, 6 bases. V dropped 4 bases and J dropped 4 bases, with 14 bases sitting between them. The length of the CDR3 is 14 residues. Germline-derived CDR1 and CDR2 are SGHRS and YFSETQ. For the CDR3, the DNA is TGCGCCAGCAGCGGGGGCGCCGGGCGAGAGACCCAGTACTTC. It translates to CASSGGAGRETQYF.

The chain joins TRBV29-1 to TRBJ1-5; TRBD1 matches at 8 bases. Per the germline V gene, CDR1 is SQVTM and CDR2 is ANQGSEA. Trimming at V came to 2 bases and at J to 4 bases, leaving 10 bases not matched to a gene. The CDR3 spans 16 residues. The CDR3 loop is CSVEYTSGGGNQPQHF. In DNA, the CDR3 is TGCAGCGTTGAATATACTTCAGGGGGCGGGAATCAGCCCCAGCATTTT.

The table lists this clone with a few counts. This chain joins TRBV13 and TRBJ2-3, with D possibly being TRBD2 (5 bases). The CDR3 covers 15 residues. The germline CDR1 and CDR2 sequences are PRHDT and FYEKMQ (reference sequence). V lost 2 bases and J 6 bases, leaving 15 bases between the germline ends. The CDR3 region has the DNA TGTGCCAGCAGCTTAAGACGTCGTCCGGGGGATACGCAGTATTTT. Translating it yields CASSLRRRPGDTQYF. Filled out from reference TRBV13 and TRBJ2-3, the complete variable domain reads AAGVIQSPRHLIKEKRETATLKCYPIPRHDTVYWYQQGPGQDPQFLISFYEKMQSDKGSIPDRFSAQQFSDYHSELNMSSLELGDSALYFCASSLRRRPGDTQYFGPGTRLTVL.

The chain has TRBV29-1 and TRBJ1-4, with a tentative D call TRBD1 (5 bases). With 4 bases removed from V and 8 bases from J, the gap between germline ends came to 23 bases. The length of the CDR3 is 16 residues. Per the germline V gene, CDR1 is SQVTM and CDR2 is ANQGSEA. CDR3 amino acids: CSVATATTSSSEKLFF. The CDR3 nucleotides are TGCAGCGTTGCGACAGCCACAACTTCTTCGAGCGAAAAACTGTTTTTT.

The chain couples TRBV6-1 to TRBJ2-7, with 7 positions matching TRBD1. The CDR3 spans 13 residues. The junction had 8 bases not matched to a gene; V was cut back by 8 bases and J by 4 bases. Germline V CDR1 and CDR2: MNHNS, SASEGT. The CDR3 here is CASSPGQRYEQYF. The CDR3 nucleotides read TGTGCCAGCTCCCCGGGACAGCGATACGAGCAGTACTTC.